The 17 T cell receptor beta chains given below trace back to one sample, sequenced in a study of CD8 T cells in ankylosing spondylitis. TCRdb used MiXCR to reprocess the 5' RACE reads, holding one entry per CDR3 protein. The table records under 85,000 distinct CDR3 sequences, about 5.4% of them present only once. Input material: blood, either unsorted or a sorted T cell fraction (not recorded which). These receptors were obtained from a male donor with ankylosing spondylitis or in good health (not recorded which).

In its sample, this clonotype was seen many times. This sequence joins TRBV29-1 and TRBJ2-3, with D unclear. Germline CDR1 reads SQVTM; CDR2 reads ANQGSEA. With 7 bases removed from V and 3 bases from J, the gap between germline ends came to 17 bases. The CDR3 runs to 14 residues. The CDR3 is CSASKGSRTDTQYF. The CDR3 DNA follows: TGCAGCGCTTCGAAGGGTTCACGAACAGATACGCAGTATTTT.

This clonotype was counted ten times or more. The chain recombines TRBV5-1 with TRBJ1-6, with D possibly being TRBD1 (5 bases). The CDR3 runs to 16 residues. CDR1 is SGHRS, CDR2 YFSETQ, per germline. V was shortened by 4 bases and J by 0 bases, with 11 bases between the two germline ends. The CDR3 loop is CASSRDGSSYNSPLHF. The CDR3 DNA reads TGCGCCAGCAGCCGGGACGGGAGCTCCTATAATTCACCCCTCCACTTT. Together with reference TRBV5-1 and TRBJ1-6, the CDR3 gives the full variable domain: KAGVTQTPRYLIKTRGQQVTLSCSPISGHRSVSWYQQTPGQGLQFLFEYFSETQRNKGNFPGRFSGRQFSNSRSEMNVSTLELGDSALYLCASSRDGSSYNSPLHFGNGTRLTVT.

With regard to this clonotype: Sequence at one end of the junction differs from germline and may be a read error. The V gene is TRBV6-1, the J gene TRBJ2-6; D might be TRBD2 (5 bases). CDR1 is MNHNS, CDR2 SASEGT, per germline. This CDR3 is 15 amino acids long. Here the CDR3 DNA reads TGTGCCAGCTGTGAGGGAACCTCTGGGGCCAACGTCCTGACTTTC. It yields the protein CASCEGTSGANVLTF.

This clonotype was seen ten or more times. The rearrangement links TRBV24-1 to TRBJ2-6, with D uncertain. The CDR3 is 14 amino acids. V dropped 6 bases and J dropped 0 bases, with 5 bases sitting between them. Germline values: CDR1 KGHDR, CDR2 SFDVKD. CDR3 region: CATSPDSGANVLTF. In DNA, the CDR3 is TGTGCCACCAGTCCAGACTCTGGGGCCAACGTCCTGACTTTC.

This clonotype was seen repeatedly, ten times or more. This chain uses TRBV28 with TRBJ2-2, with 10 bases lining up with TRBD1. Per the germline V gene, CDR1 is MDHEN and CDR2 is SYDVKM. The CDR3 totals 15 residues. After removal of 4 bases from V and 5 bases from J, the junction contained 4 bases not matched to a gene. CDR3 nucleotides: TGTGCCAGCAGTTATCCGGGACAGGGGACCGGGGAGCTGTTTTTT. Encoded protein: CASSYPGQGTGELFF.

This clonotype showed up many times. The V and J genes are TRBV12-3 or TRBV12-4 and TRBJ2-1; TRBD1 agrees at 7 bases. CDR3 length: 14 residues. With 2 bases clipped from V and 5 bases from J, the junction kept 3 bases outside the gene matches. DNA of the CDR3: TGTGCCAGCAGTTTACACACAGGGGACAATGAGCAGTTCTTC. Translating gives CASSLHTGDNEQFF.

This clonotype was counted at least ten times. The chain couples TRBV20-1 to TRBJ1-2; D gene uncertain. Germline V lookup: CDR1 DFQATT, CDR2 SNEGSKA (reference sequence). V lost 5 bases and J lost 3, with 10 bases in between. The CDR3 has 12 residues. The chain's CDR3 is CSAGRTDYGYTF. The DNA of the CDR3 is TGCAGTGCTGGCAGGACCGACTATGGCTACACCTTC.

This clonotype was seen repeatedly, ten times or more. This chain uses TRBV5-1 with TRBJ2-5, with TRBD2 matching over 8 bases. The V segment lost 4 bases and the J segment 5 bases; nucleotides outside the gene matches: 13. Germline V CDR1 and CDR2: SGHRS, YFSETQ. This CDR3 contains 16 residues. The CDR3 loop is CASSPPGTRILETQYF. The CDR3 DNA reads TGCGCCAGCAGCCCGCCCGGGACTAGAATTTTGGAGACCCAGTACTTC.

This clonotype has a count of ten or more. The J gene is TRBJ1-4, the V gene TRBV12-3 or TRBV12-4, with TRBD1 identical over 7 bases. Losses at the gene ends were 2 bases for V and 5 bases for J; bases not matched to a gene: 8. CDR3 length equals 16 residues. In DNA, the CDR3 is TGTGCCAGCAGTTTATCCCGGACAGGAGGAAATGAAAAACTGTTTTTT. Its translation is CASSLSRTGGNEKLFF.

This clonotype was recorded many times. The chain recombines TRBV28 with TRBJ2-7; the D gene is possibly TRBD1 (6 bases). The CDR3 length is 15 residues. Per the germline V gene, CDR1 is MDHEN and CDR2 is SYDVKM. The V and J ends lost 3 bases and 1 base respectively, with 13 bases between them. In DNA form, the CDR3 reads TGTGCCAGCAGTTTCGGGCAGGGGTTTTCCTACGAGCAGTACTTC. This translates into CASSFGQGFSYEQYF. Full variable domain (remainder filled in from reference TRBV28 and TRBJ2-7): DVKVTQSSRYLVKRTGEKVFLECVQDMDHENMFWYRQDPGLGLRLIYFSYDVKMKEKGDIPEGYSVSREKKERFSLILESASTNQTSMYLCASSFGQGFSYEQYFGPGTRLTVT.

As to this clonotype: Its ends do not fully match the called genes, so a read error is possible. The chain employs TRBV10-3 and TRBJ2-3; 12 positions agree with TRBD2. CDR1 is ENHRY and CDR2 is SYGVKD in the germline V gene. The CDR3 runs to 18 residues. The CDR3 spells CTISLSWTSGDLVDTQYF. The CDR3, as DNA: TGTACCATCAGTCTATCCTGGACTAGCGGGGATCTTGTAGATACGCAGTATTTT.

The table lists this clonotype with many counts. The chain has TRBV24-1 and TRBJ2-5, with 10 bases that match TRBD1. There are 16 residues in the CDR3. Per germline, CDR1 KGHDR and CDR2 SFDVKD. V lost 3 bases to trimming and J lost 4 bases; unmatched junction nucleotides: 7. The CDR3 region is CATSDPGQGVRETQYF. For the CDR3, the DNA is TGTGCCACCAGTGATCCTGGACAGGGGGTAAGAGAGACCCAGTACTTC.

This clonotype appeared a few times. This may stem from a read error, because a much larger clone lies one nucleotide away. CDR3 in DNA: TGTGCCGGCAGCCAAGACAGGGGCAAAAACATTCAGTACTTC. Its translation: CAGSQDRGKNIQYF. The chain uses TRBV14 and TRBJ2-4; 8 nucleotides agree with TRBD1. This CDR3 contains 14 residues. The germline V gene has CDR1 SGHDN and CDR2 FVKESK.

In this sample, this clonotype turned up many times. The chain couples TRBV6-2 or TRBV6-3 to TRBJ2-5, with D possibly being TRBD1 or TRBD2 (5 bases each). Trimming pared 5 bases from V and 0 bases from J, leaving 13 bases between. CDR1 and CDR2 (germline): MNHEY, SVGEGT. This CDR3 contains 15 residues. This CDR3 is CASSPDPGHQETQYF. CDR3 nucleotide sequence: TGTGCCAGCAGTCCAGATCCGGGACACCAAGAGACCCAGTACTTC.

This clonotype has a count of ten or more. The rearrangement links TRBV6-5 to TRBJ2-7; 9 bases agree with TRBD1. The CDR3 runs 15 residues. Per the germline V gene, CDR1 is MNHEY and CDR2 is SVGAGI. V trimming: 2 bases; J trimming: 3 bases; junction bases outside the gene matches: 5. CDR3 sequence: CASSYDGQGFYEQYF. DNA of the CDR3: TGTGCCAGCAGTTACGATGGACAGGGGTTCTACGAGCAGTACTTC.

This clonotype has a count of ten or more. This chain uses TRBV27 with TRBJ2-2; the D is unclear. Trimming stripped 5 bases from V and 1 base from J, with 11 bases between. The CDR3 has 15 amino acids. Germline CDR1 MNHEY, CDR2 SMNVEV (reference sequence). The DNA of the CDR3 is TGTGCCAGCAGTCCACGGGCAGTGAACACCGGGGAGCTGTTTTTT. Translating gives CASSPRAVNTGELFF.

This clonotype was seen repeatedly, ten times or more. The chain carries TRBV20-1 and TRBJ1-1; a possible D gene is TRBD1 (5 bases). Per germline, CDR1 DFQATT and CDR2 SNEGSKA (reference sequence). The CDR3 sequence is 14 residues long. V lost 3 bases and J 3 bases, leaving 14 bases between the germline ends. Here the CDR3 DNA reads TGCAGTGCTAGGAAACAGACGACAGACACTGAAGCTTTCTTT. It is translated as CSARKQTTDTEAFF.